Included here is one T cell receptor (beta chain) sequence, with context. Its antigen remains unknown. Compared with germline, one end of the junction differs, possibly owing to a read error. The germline CDR1 and CDR2 sequences are MNHNS and SASEGT. There are 16 residues in the CDR3. TCRdb ran MiXCR on the 5' RACE reads and lists one entry per CDR3 protein. The repertoire holds 35,000 to 50,000 distinct CDR3 sequences, with just under 30% as singletons. CD4+CD45RO+CD25- cells were isolated as memory CD4+ T cells. Points from the study as a whole: Tumor memory CD4+ T cell TCR gene usage clustered with blood and lymph node memory CD4+ cells and lymph node naive CD4+ cells. Greatest tumor Treg TCR overlap was with tumor naive CD4+ cells. Whole repertoires were not studied in the larger cohort, only one V-J beta rearrangement.

Material: memory CD4+ T cells sorted from a lymph node. Sample subset: memory CD4+ T cells, CD4+CD45RO+CD25-. This chain uses TRBV6-1 with TRBJ1-3; 9 bases align to TRBD1. The clonotype was recovered from a female donor with breast cancer. CDR3 protein: CASRTPGQGSGNTMYF. DNA for the CDR3: TGTGCCAGCAGGACCCCGGGACAGGGCTCTGGAAACACCATGTATTTT.